This T cell receptor beta chain was sequenced in a study of T cell repertoires in cytomegalovirus infection. Overall study context: Recently identified HLA-C-restricted CMV epitopes and well-studied HLA-B-restricted CMV epitopes were used by the study. Indications of both CMV infection and matching HLA type were provided by public TCR beta signatures.

TCRdb reanalysed the reads using MiXCR and keeps one entry per CDR3 protein. Of 140,000 to 150,000 distinct CDR3 sequences listed, roughly a third are singletons. A remark on this clonotype: The antigen remains undetermined.

Whole-study results and caveats: HLA-C-restricted CMV clonotypes gave the most frequent clonotype in two of eight donors. Pooled public TCR beta family frequency picked out CMV carriers with the relevant HLA.

This TCR was sampled from a human donor in good health (CMV status not recorded). Some clones in this sample may be carry-over from other donors' samples. Sequencing was performed on CD8+ T cells from cultured PBMCs, taken from culture after CMV antigen stimulation.

The CDR3 DNA reads TGTGCCAGCAGCTTAACTCGACAGGGGGCTAATGAAAAACTGTTTTTT. Its protein product is CASSLTRQGANEKLFF. The genes are TRBV7-3 and TRBJ1-4; 9 nucleotides align to TRBD1. This CDR3 spans 16 amino acids. V trimming: 0 bases; J trimming: 3 bases; junction bases outside the gene matches: 2. Per the germline V gene, CDR1 is SGHTA and CDR2 is FQGTGA.